Below are 19 T cell receptor beta chains sequenced from a single sample in a study of control samples from healthy donors and cancer patients. This table comes from immunoSEQ multiplex PCR, and its TCRdb copy is limited to in-frame clones, with some not included. The data hold roughly 68,000 clones, with 75% to 85% observed a single time. The sample consisted of blood. The receptor source for this set is a man in his fifties or sixties in good health.

This clone was recorded only once. V and J are TRBV7-3 and TRBJ2-3, with a weak D call TRBD2 (6 bases). The germline V gene encodes CDR1 SGHTA and CDR2 FQGTGA. V shed 4 bases and J shed 2 bases, with 10 bases lying between them. The CDR3 length is 14 residues. CDR3 coding DNA: TGTGCCAGCAGCTACGGCGGGACCACAGATACGCAGTATTTT. This translates into CASSYGGTTDTQYF.

The J gene is TRBJ1-6, the V gene TRBV18; 7 nucleotides agree with TRBD1. CDR1 KGHSH and CDR2 LQKENI come from the germline V gene. This CDR3 is 16 amino acids long. The junction had 9 bases not matched to a gene; V was cut back by 3 bases and J by 7 bases. The CDR3 protein is CASSPTEGARNSPLHF. For the CDR3, the DNA is TGTGCCAGCTCACCGACCGAGGGGGCGCGCAATTCACCCCTCCACTTT.

The rearrangement joins TRBV27 to TRBJ1-5; D possibly corresponds to TRBD1 (5 bases). CDR3 length: 16 residues. CDR1 MNHEY and CDR2 SMNVEV come from the germline V gene (reference sequence). V was trimmed by 2 bases and J by 2 bases, leaving 13 bases between them. The CDR3: CASSLRGGRGNQPQHF. Written as DNA, the CDR3 is TGTGCCAGCAGTTTAAGGGGTGGGAGGGGCAATCAGCCCCAGCATTTT.

This clone has only a few counts. The CDR3, as DNA: TGCGCCAGCAGCCAAATCGGGCTTCAGGATCGCTCTGGGGCCAACGTCCTGACTTTC. Protein product: CASSQIGLQDRSGANVLTF. The V call is TRBV4-1, the J call TRBJ2-6; D is unclear. Germline V lookup: CDR1 MGHRA, CDR2 YSYEKL. The CDR3 loop spans 19 amino acids. Trimming shortened V by 2 bases and J by 0 bases, and 17 bases separated the two germline ends.

V gene TRBV5-1 combines with J gene TRBJ1-4; 10 bases are a match to TRBD1. The CDR3 contains 15 residues. The ends lost 0 bases at V and 8 bases at J; junction bases unmatched: 4. Per germline, CDR1 SGHRS and CDR2 YFSETQ. This CDR3 reads CASSLGTGGYEKLFF. The CDR3 DNA follows: TGCGCCAGCAGCTTGGGGACAGGGGGGTACGAAAAACTGTTTTTT.

The gene calls are TRBV7-9 and TRBJ2-7, with 10 bases matching TRBD1. CDR1 is SEHNR, CDR2 FQNEAQ, per germline (reference sequence). This CDR3 spans 14 amino acids. Trimming removed 3 bases from V and 6 bases from J; junction bases left unmatched: 5. The CDR3 DNA reads TGTGCCAGCAGCTTCGGGACAGGGGCTGGCGAGCAGTACTTC. Protein: CASSFGTGAGEQYF.

The chain joins TRBV30 to TRBJ1-6; 7 positions match TRBD1. Looked up from germline, CDR1 is GTSNPN and CDR2 is SVGIG (reference sequence). CDR3 size: 13 residues. V shed 4 bases, J shed 10 bases, and the junction held 7 bases outside the gene matches. CDR3 sequence: CAWTGTVKSPLHF. The CDR3 DNA follows: TGTGCCTGGACCGGGACAGTAAAATCACCCCTCCACTTT.

This clone has only one observation. This chain connects TRBV3-1 (or the pseudogene TRBV3-2) to TRBJ1-1, with D perhaps TRBD1 (6 bases). Germline V lookup: CDR1 LGHDT, CDR2 YNNKEL (reference sequence). The CDR3 spans 17 residues. V was clipped by 5 bases and J by 6 bases, with 25 bases between them. In DNA form, the CDR3 reads TGTGCCAGCAGCACCCGGGACATAAATTCGGTATTCGCTGAAGCTTTCTTT. This translates into CASSTRDINSVFAEAFF.

J is TRBJ2-7 and V is TRBV5-1; 9 positions agree with TRBD2. The CDR3 consists of 15 residues. V lost 3 bases to trimming and J lost 3 bases; unmatched junction nucleotides: 7. CDR1 and CDR2 (germline): SGHRS, YFSETQ. The CDR3 nucleotides read TGCGCCAGCAGCTGGGGGGCGGGAGGGAACTACGAGCAGTACTTC. Protein: CASSWGAGGNYEQYF.

The chain is built from TRBV28 and TRBJ1-2; D possibly corresponds to TRBD1 (5 bases). Germline V gene sequence: CDR1 MDHEN, CDR2 SYDVKM. V gave up 4 bases and J gave up 1 base, with 13 bases separating them. The CDR3 spans 15 residues. CDR3: CASSSPGRINYGYTF. The CDR3 nucleotides read TGTGCCAGCAGTTCCCCAGGGCGAATTAACTATGGCTACACCTTC.

The rearrangement joins TRBV9 to TRBJ2-1, with 8 bases lining up with TRBD2. From germline, CDR1 is SGDLS and CDR2 YYNGEE. After removal of 3 bases from V and 8 bases from J, the junction contained 13 bases not matched to a gene. The CDR3 consists of 16 residues. CDR3 nucleotides: TGTGCCAGCAGCGACCCAACTAGCGGAGGTCGCGATGAGCAGTTCTTC. The encoded protein is CASSDPTSGGRDEQFF.

The V gene is TRBV29-1, the J gene TRBJ2-2; 8 positions match TRBD1. CDR3 size: 14 residues. The germline CDR1 and CDR2 sequences are SQVTM and ANQGSEA. V shed 5 bases, J shed 6 bases, and the junction held 8 bases outside the gene matches. The CDR3 DNA follows: TGCAGCGTTAATGGACAGGGTAACTCCGGGGAGCTGTTTTTT. Protein: CSVNGQGNSGELFF.

The CDR3: CATRQGYYEQYF. In DNA form, the CDR3 reads TGTGCCACCAGACAGGGGTACTACGAGCAGTACTTC. The chain is built from TRBV6-5 and TRBJ2-7, with 8 bases lining up with TRBD1. Germline V gene lookup returns CDR1 MNHEY and CDR2 SVGAGI. V was pared by 10 bases and J by 3 bases, with 5 bases of the junction left unmatched. The length of the CDR3 is 12 residues.

The chain recombines TRBV3-1 (or the pseudogene TRBV3-2) with TRBJ1-4; unclear D gene. Germline CDR1 is LGHDT and CDR2 is YNNKEL (reference sequence). With 4 bases removed from V and 10 bases from J, the gap between germline ends came to 28 bases. The CDR3 sequence is 18 residues long. Here the CDR3 reads CASSLKFTPGIKEGKLFF. CDR3 sequence (DNA): TGTGCCAGCAGCCTAAAGTTTACTCCCGGGATAAAAGAAGGAAAACTGTTTTTT.

This clone is medium-sized (0.01 to 0.1%) by share. The chain couples TRBV10-3 to TRBJ2-5, with 9 nucleotides matching TRBD1. V shed 6 bases, J shed 3 bases, and the junction held 2 bases outside the gene matches. CDR1 ENHRY and CDR2 SYGVKD come from the germline V gene. There are 13 residues in the CDR3. Here the CDR3 DNA reads TGTGCCATCAGCAGGACAGGGGAAGAGACCCAGTACTTC. Protein product: CAISRTGEETQYF.

This sequence joins TRBV7-3 and TRBJ2-2; 11 bases align to TRBD2. The CDR3 spans 17 residues. Germline lookup yields CDR1 SGHTA and CDR2 FQGTGA. V lost 5 bases and J lost 7; bases outside the gene matches: 12. CDR3 coding DNA: TGTGCCAGCAGCCACCTGGGACTAGCGGCAGACGTCGGGGAGCTGTTTTTT. It specifies CASSHLGLAADVGELFF.

This chain connects TRBV6-6 to TRBJ2-7; 11 nucleotides agree with TRBD1. Germline CDR1 reads MNHNY; CDR2 reads SVGAGI (reference sequence). V lost 4 bases to trimming and J lost 6 bases; unmatched junction nucleotides: 8. The CDR3 runs to 15 residues. The CDR3 loop is CASSSPGQGVREQYF. The CDR3 coding sequence is TGTGCCAGCAGTTCGCCGGGACAGGGGGTTCGCGAGCAGTACTTC.

V is TRBV18 and J is TRBJ2-5; 7 nucleotides agree with TRBD1. The CDR3 sequence is 14 residues long. With 6 bases clipped from V and 1 base from J, the junction kept 5 bases outside the gene matches. The germline V gene encodes CDR1 KGHSH and CDR2 LQKENI. CDR3 loop: CASSWDSIQETQYF. The CDR3 DNA follows: TGTGCCAGCTCTTGGGACAGTATCCAAGAGACCCAGTACTTC.

The rearrangement joins TRBV2 to TRBJ2-5, with 7 bases fitting TRBD2. Germline V gene data show CDR1 as SNHLY and CDR2 as FYNNEI. The CDR3 covers 12 residues. V shed 4 bases, J shed 5 bases, and the junction held 1 base outside the gene matches. The CDR3 DNA reads TGTGCCAGCAGTGGCGGGAGTGAGACCCAGTACTTC. Translation gives CASSGGSETQYF.